The 21 T cell receptor beta chains given below trace back to one sample, sequenced in a study of control samples from healthy donors and cancer patients. Only in-frame clones appear in the TCRdb table, and some are missing; sequencing was by immunoSEQ multiplex PCR. This table holds about 180,000 clones, roughly 90% found once. What was sequenced was blood. The receptors were gathered from a woman in her forties or fifties in good health.

The chain carries TRBV3-1 (or the pseudogene TRBV3-2) and TRBJ2-2; 9 bases fit TRBD1. After removal of 3 bases from V and 8 bases from J, the junction contained 13 bases not matched to a gene. CDR1 and CDR2 (germline): LGHDT, YNNKEL (reference sequence). The CDR3 runs to 17 residues. The CDR3 sequence: CASSQANRGPWEGELFF. CDR3 DNA: TGTGCCAGCAGCCAGGCGAACAGGGGGCCCTGGGAGGGGGAGCTGTTTTTT.

The V gene is TRBV7-3, the J gene TRBJ2-3; D unclear. The germline CDR1 and CDR2 sequences are SGHTA and FQGTGA. V was pared by 2 bases and J by 0 bases, with 12 bases between. CDR3 length: 16 residues. CDR3 nucleotides: TGTGCCAGCAGCTTATACGTAGCATCTAGCACAGATACGCAGTATTTT. Translating gives CASSLYVASSTDTQYF.

The rearrangement uses TRBV4-1 and TRBJ1-1; D call uncertain. This CDR3 has 15 amino acids. V was trimmed by 0 bases and J by 0 bases, leaving 8 bases between them. CDR1 and CDR2 (germline): MGHRA, YSYEKL. The CDR3 DNA is TGCGCCAGCAGCCAAGATCGGGGTATGAACACTGAAGCTTTCTTT. This sequence encodes CASSQDRGMNTEAFF.

The genes are TRBV4-2 and TRBJ2-7; no clear D. The V end was cut by 0 bases, the J end by 6 bases, with 15 bases between. This CDR3 is 15 amino acids long. CDR1 is LGHNA and CDR2 is YNFKEQ in the germline V gene. CDR3 sequence reads: CASSQEAARVGEQYF. DNA for the CDR3: TGTGCCAGCAGCCAAGAGGCGGCCCGGGTGGGCGAGCAGTACTTC.

This chain's CDR3 is CASSLALVSGDTQYF. Here the CDR3 DNA reads TGTGCCAGCAGCTTAGCGCTGGTCTCCGGGGATACGCAGTATTTT. The chain combines TRBV7-2 with TRBJ2-3; D remains unclear. CDR1 is SGHTA, CDR2 FQGNSA, per germline. This CDR3 has 15 amino acids. The V and J ends lost 0 bases and 6 bases respectively, with 13 bases between them.

The V gene is TRBV5-6, the J gene TRBJ2-7; D call uncertain. Germline loops: CDR1 SGHDT, CDR2 YYEEEE. V was cut by 2 bases and J by 3 bases, with 3 bases left in between. The CDR3 loop spans 11 amino acids. The CDR3 is CASSFGYEQYF. CDR3 bases: TGTGCCAGCAGCTTCGGCTACGAGCAGTACTTC.

This clone came up a few times. This chain joins TRBV3-1 (or the pseudogene TRBV3-2) and TRBJ2-7; D is uncertain. From germline, CDR1 is LGHDT and CDR2 YNNKEL (reference sequence). The CDR3 length is 15 residues. V lost 0 bases, J lost 2 bases, and 11 bases lay in between. Here the CDR3 DNA reads TGTGCCAGCAGCCAAGAGGGCCTAGTAGCCTACGAGCAGTACTTC. The encoded protein is CASSQEGLVAYEQYF.

This chain joins TRBV7-3 and TRBJ2-1; 13 nucleotides line up with TRBD2. The germline gives CDR1 SGHTA, CDR2 FQGTGA. CDR3 length equals 15 residues. V lost 5 bases to trimming and J lost 9 bases; unmatched junction nucleotides: 7. In nucleotides, the CDR3 is TGTGCCAGCAGCAAAACTAGCGGGGGGGACGGTGAGCAGTTCTTC. This encodes CASSKTSGGDGEQFF.

The chain recombines TRBV18 with TRBJ1-6; TRBD1 agrees at 10 bases. J lost 7 bases, V lost 4 bases, and 13 bases had no gene match. CDR3 size: 18 residues. Germline CDR1 is KGHSH and CDR2 is LQKENI. This CDR3 reads CASSRRPGQGLGNSPLHF. The CDR3 nucleotides read TGTGCCAGCTCACGGAGGCCGGGACAGGGGTTAGGAAATTCACCCCTCCACTTT.

V gene TRBV28 combines with J gene TRBJ1-1; 8 bases align to TRBD1. Trimming removed 9 bases from V and 5 bases from J; junction bases left unmatched: 11. CDR1 and CDR2 (germline): MDHEN, SYDVKM. This CDR3 has 14 amino acids. CDR3 residues: CASTSGGTYTEAFF. CDR3 DNA: TGTGCCAGTACCTCAGGGGGCACGTATACTGAAGCTTTCTTT.

The chain carries TRBV5-1 and TRBJ1-4; no definite D call. This CDR3 is built from 15 residues. The V and J ends lost 0 bases and 8 bases respectively, with 14 bases between them. The germline gives CDR1 SGHRS, CDR2 YFSETQ. The CDR3: CASSLEGLNREKLFF. In DNA form, the CDR3 reads TGCGCCAGCAGCTTGGAAGGGTTGAATCGCGAAAAACTGTTTTTT. The whole variable domain, filled in from reference TRBV5-1 and TRBJ1-4, reads KAGVTQTPRYLIKTRGQQVTLSCSPISGHRSVSWYQQTPGQGLQFLFEYFSETQRNKGNFPGRFSGRQFSNSRSEMNVSTLELGDSALYLCASSLEGLNREKLFFGSGTQLSVL.

The chain is built from TRBV30 and TRBJ2-2, with D possibly matching TRBD2 (6 bases). This CDR3 contains 12 residues. Germline CDR1 reads GTSNPN; CDR2 reads SVGIG (reference sequence). V was trimmed by 4 bases and J by 11 bases, leaving 14 bases between them. DNA for the CDR3: TGTGCCTGGACGGGGGTCCAGGAAGAGCTGTTTTTT. It yields the protein CAWTGVQEELFF.

The V and J genes are TRBV28 and TRBJ1-6; D may be TRBD1 (5 bases). This CDR3 is built from 15 residues. Germline lookup yields CDR1 MDHEN and CDR2 SYDVKM. V was clipped by 7 bases and J by 15 bases, with 25 bases between them. The CDR3 sequence is CASTLTRQAQGNLHF. CDR3 DNA sequence: TGTGCCAGCACCCTAACCAGGCAGGCCCAGGGCAACCTCCACTTT.

The gene calls are TRBV9 and TRBJ1-1; D is ambiguous. V shed 0 bases and J shed 7 bases, with 16 bases lying between them. The CDR3 extends over 15 amino acids. Looked up from germline, CDR1 is SGDLS and CDR2 is YYNGEE. This chain's CDR3 is CASSVDGSREDEAFF. The DNA for the CDR3 is TGTGCCAGCAGCGTAGACGGCAGTAGGGAGGATGAAGCTTTCTTT.

The chain combines TRBV4-3 with TRBJ2-2; D unclear. Trimming took off 4 bases at V and 5 bases at J, with 11 bases between the two ends. The CDR3 runs to 14 residues. Germline CDR1 and CDR2: LGHNA and YSLEER. The CDR3 loop is CASSPGEETGELFF. CDR3 DNA sequence: TGCGCCAGCAGCCCCGGAGAGGAGACCGGGGAGCTGTTTTTT.

This chain joins TRBV7-3 and TRBJ2-2, with D perhaps TRBD2 (6 bases). Germline CDR1 is SGHTA and CDR2 is FQGTGA. The V gene lost 4 bases and the J gene lost 7 bases, with 19 bases spanning the gap. There are 16 residues in the CDR3. In nucleotides, the CDR3 is TGTGCCAGCAGCTCCCAAGACGCTAAAGCGGGCGGGGAGCTGTTTTTT. This translates into CASSSQDAKAGGELFF.

This clone was seen once. The genes are TRBV4-3 and TRBJ2-6, with D unclear. Germline-derived CDR1 and CDR2 are LGHNA and YSLEER. CDR3 size: 15 residues. Trimming took off 1 base at V and 1 base at J, with 5 bases between the two ends. As DNA, the CDR3 is TGCGCCAGCAGCCAAGCGCCGTCTGGGGCCAACGTCCTGACTTTC. It codes for CASSQAPSGANVLTF.

This clone was observed a single time. This chain links TRBV28 with TRBJ1-5; 8 nucleotides line up with TRBD1. V shed 6 bases and J 5 bases; nucleotides not matched to a gene: 9. The germline V gene encodes CDR1 MDHEN and CDR2 SYDVKM. CDR3 length: 15 amino acids. The CDR3 region is CASSYGQGGYQPQHF. The CDR3 coding sequence is TGTGCCAGCAGCTACGGACAGGGAGGTTATCAGCCCCAGCATTTT.

This chain links TRBV5-1 with TRBJ2-7, with 11 bases that match TRBD1. Germline V CDR1 and CDR2: SGHRS, YFSETQ. Trimming removed 4 bases from V and 3 bases from J; junction bases left unmatched: 3. This CDR3 is 14 amino acids long. The CDR3 nucleotides read TGCGCCAGCAGCGCGGGGACAGGGGGCTACGAGCAGTACTTC. Translated, it gives CASSAGTGGYEQYF.

This chain connects TRBV3-1 (or the pseudogene TRBV3-2) to TRBJ2-7; tentatively, D is TRBD2 (6 bases). Germline V gives CDR1 LGHDT, CDR2 YNNKEL (reference sequence). With 4 bases removed from V and 1 base from J, the gap between germline ends came to 14 bases. The CDR3 contains 15 residues. The CDR3 DNA sequence: TGTGCCAGCAGCCCCTTGGGTCTAGCGTCCTACGAGCAGTACTTC. Its translation: CASSPLGLASYEQYF.

This clone occurred once. The chain carries TRBV5-8 and TRBJ1-6; D unclear. Germline-derived CDR1 and CDR2 are SGHTS and YDEGEE. V lost 4 bases and J lost 5, with 10 bases in between. This CDR3 region has 14 residues. Here the CDR3 DNA reads TGTGCCAGCAGCGAGACTGAGAATAATTCACCCCTCCACTTT. Translation gives CASSETENNSPLHF.